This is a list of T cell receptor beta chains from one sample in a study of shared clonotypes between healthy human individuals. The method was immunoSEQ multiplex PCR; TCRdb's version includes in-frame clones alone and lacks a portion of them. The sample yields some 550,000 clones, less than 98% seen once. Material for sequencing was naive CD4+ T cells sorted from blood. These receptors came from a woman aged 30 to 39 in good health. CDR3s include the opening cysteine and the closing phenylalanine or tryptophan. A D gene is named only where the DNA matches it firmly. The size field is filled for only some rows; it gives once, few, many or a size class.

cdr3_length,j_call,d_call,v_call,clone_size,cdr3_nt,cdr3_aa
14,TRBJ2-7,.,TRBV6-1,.,TGTGCCAGCAGGGGACGGGGGGCGTTAGACGAGCAGTACTTC,CASRGRGALDEQYF
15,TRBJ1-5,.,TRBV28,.,TGTGCCAGCAGTTTACAGGGACCGATTAATCAGCCCCAGCATTTT,CASSLQGPINQPQHF
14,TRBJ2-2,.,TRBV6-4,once,TGTGCCAGCAGGAGTATTTCGAACACCGGGGAGCTGTTTTTT,CASRSISNTGELFF
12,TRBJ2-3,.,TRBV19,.,TGTGCCAGTCGCCAGGGCACAGATACGCAGTATTTT,CASRQGTDTQYF
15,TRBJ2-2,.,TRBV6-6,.,TGTGCCAGCAGTTACAAACAGGGAAACACCGGGGAGCTGTTTTTT,CASSYKQGNTGELFF
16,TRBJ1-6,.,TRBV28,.,TGTGCCAGCAGTTTATTCGGGGGCTCCTATAATTCACCCCTCCACTTT,CASSLFGGSYNSPLHF
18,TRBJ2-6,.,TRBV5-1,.,TGCGCCAGCAGCTTGGATGGGGAAGCCTTCTCTGGGGCCAACGTCCTGACTTTC,CASSLDGEAFSGANVLTF
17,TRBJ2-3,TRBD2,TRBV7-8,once,TGTGCCAGCAGCTTAGACGTCGCAGCGGGAGGCACAGATACGCAGTATTTT,CASSLDVAAGGTDTQYF
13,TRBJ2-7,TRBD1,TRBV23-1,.,TGCGCCAGCAGCGGACAGGAGATCTACGAGCAGTACTTC,CASSGQEIYEQYF
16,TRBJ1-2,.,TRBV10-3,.,TGTGCCATCAGTGAGTCCCCCCCCGAAGCTAACTATGGCTACACCTTC,CAISESPPEANYGYTF
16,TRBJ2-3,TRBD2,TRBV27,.,TGTGCCAGCAGCCCCGGGACTAGCCTAAGCACAGATACGCAGTATTTT,CASSPGTSLSTDTQYF
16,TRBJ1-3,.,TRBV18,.,TGTGCCAGCTCACCAGTTTCCGACGGGTCCGGAAACACCATATATTTT,CASSPVSDGSGNTIYF
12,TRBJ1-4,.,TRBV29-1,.,TGCAGCGTTGGTGGCAGCTATGAAAAACTGTTTTTT,CSVGGSYEKLFF
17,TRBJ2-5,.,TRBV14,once,TGTGCCAGCAGCCCCCAAGGAGTGCTAGCGCTTAGGTGGGAGCAGTACTTC,CASSPQGVLALRWEQYF
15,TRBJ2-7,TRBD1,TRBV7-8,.,TGTGCCAGCAGCGCCCGACAGGGAACCACCTACGAGCAGTACTTC,CASSARQGTTYEQYF
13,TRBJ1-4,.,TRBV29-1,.,TGCAGCGTTGAATTTCCAACTAATGAAAAACTGTTTTTT,CSVEFPTNEKLFF
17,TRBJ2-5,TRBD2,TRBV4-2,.,TGTGCCAGCAGCCAAAACAAGGCGGGAGGTGGACAAGAGACCCAGTACTTC,CASSQNKAGGGQETQYF
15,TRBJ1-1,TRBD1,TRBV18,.,TGTGCCAGCTCACCAGGGACAGGGGGGAACACTGAAGCTTTCTTT,CASSPGTGGNTEAFF
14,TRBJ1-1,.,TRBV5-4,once,TGTGCCAGCAGCCATCTACAGGGAGGGACTGAAGCTTTCTTT,CASSHLQGGTEAFF
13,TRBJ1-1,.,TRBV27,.,TGTGCCAGCAGGAGACAGTTGAACACTGAAGCTTTCTTT,CASRRQLNTEAFF
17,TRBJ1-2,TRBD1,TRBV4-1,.,TGCGCCAGCAGCTACCCGGGACAGGGGGCAATTGGGAAAGGCTACACCTTC,CASSYPGQGAIGKGYTF
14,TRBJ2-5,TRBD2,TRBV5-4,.,TGTGCCAGCAGCTCACTAGCGGGAGGGCGGGAGCAGTACTTC,CASSSLAGGREQYF
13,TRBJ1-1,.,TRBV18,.,TGTGCCAGCTCACCGGGGCAGGGCTTCGGAGCTTTCTTT,CASSPGQGFGAFF
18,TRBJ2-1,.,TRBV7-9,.,TGTGCCAGCAGCTTATTAGGGTCCCTAAGGTTGTCCTACAATGAGCAGTTCTTC,CASSLLGSLRLSYNEQFF
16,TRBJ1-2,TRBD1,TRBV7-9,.,TGTGCCAGCAGCTCCGCCCGCGGACAGGGAATCTATGGCTACACCTTC,CASSSARGQGIYGYTF
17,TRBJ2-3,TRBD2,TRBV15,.,TGTGCCACCAGCAGAGACCGGACTAGCGGGACCACAGATACGCAGTATTTT,CATSRDRTSGTTDTQYF
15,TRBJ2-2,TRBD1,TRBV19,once,TGTGCCAGTAGCCCGGGGACAGCGAACACCGGGGAGCTGTTTTTT,CASSPGTANTGELFF
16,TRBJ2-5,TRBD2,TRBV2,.,TGTGCCAGCAGTTTCAGCGGGAGCGGAAATAAAGAGACCCAGTACTTC,CASSFSGSGNKETQYF
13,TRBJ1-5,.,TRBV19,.,TGTGCCAGTAGTATAGTGGTCGGACAGCCCCAGCATTTT,CASSIVVGQPQHF
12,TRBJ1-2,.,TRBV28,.,TGTGCGTCCGTGGGGACTCCCTATGGCTACACCTTC,CASVGTPYGYTF
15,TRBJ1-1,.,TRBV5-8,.,TGTGCCAGCAGCTTGATGGAGGGTGTGAACACTGAAGCTTTCTTT,CASSLMEGVNTEAFF
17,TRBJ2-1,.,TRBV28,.,TGTGCCAGCAGTGGTATATGGTTGGGGGGCACCTACAATGAGCAGTTCTTC,CASSGIWLGGTYNEQFF
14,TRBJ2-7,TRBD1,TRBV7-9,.,TGTGCCAGCAGCTTCGACAGGGTCTCCTACGAGCAGTACTTC,CASSFDRVSYEQYF
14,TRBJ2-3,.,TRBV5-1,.,TGCGCCAGCGCCCCCTTATCTGTCACAGATACGCAGTATTTT,CASAPLSVTDTQYF
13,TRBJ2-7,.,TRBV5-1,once,TGCGCCAGCAGCACCGGACGGACCTACGAGCAGTACTTC,CASSTGRTYEQYF
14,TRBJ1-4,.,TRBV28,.,TGTGCCAGCAGCCCGGGAGGGTCTAATGAAAAACTGTTTTTT,CASSPGGSNEKLFF
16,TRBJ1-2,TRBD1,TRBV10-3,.,TGTGCCATCAGTGAAAAAAGGGACAGGGGGCTTTATGGCTACACCTTC,CAISEKRDRGLYGYTF
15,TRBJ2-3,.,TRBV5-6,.,TGTGCCAGCAGCTTAGGGGCGGGAAAGGCAGATACGCAGTATTTT,CASSLGAGKADTQYF
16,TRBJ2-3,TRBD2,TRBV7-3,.,TGTGCCAGCAGTTTGATAGCGGGAGGGTTCGGAGATACGCAGTATTTT,CASSLIAGGFGDTQYF
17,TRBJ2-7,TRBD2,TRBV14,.,TGTGCCAGCAGCCAAGTTAAGGGGACTAGCGGGAGATACGAGCAGTACTTC,CASSQVKGTSGRYEQYF
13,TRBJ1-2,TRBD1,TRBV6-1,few,TGTGCCAGCAGTGTACAGGGGAGCTATGGCTACACCTTC,CASSVQGSYGYTF
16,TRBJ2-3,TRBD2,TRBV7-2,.,TGTGCCAGCAGCTTAGGGCTAGCGGGGACCACAGATACGCAGTATTTT,CASSLGLAGTTDTQYF
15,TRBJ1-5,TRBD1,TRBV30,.,TGTGCCTGGAGGAACAGGGGTTATAGCAATCAGCCCCAGCATTTT,CAWRNRGYSNQPQHF
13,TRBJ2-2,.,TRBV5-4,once,TGTGCCAGCAGCCCTCATGCCGCCGGGGAGCTGTTTTTT,CASSPHAAGELFF
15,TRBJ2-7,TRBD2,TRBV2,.,TGTGCCAGCACCCCCGGGGCTAGCGGGAAGTACGAGCAGTACTTC,CASTPGASGKYEQYF
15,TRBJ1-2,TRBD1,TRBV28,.,TGTGCCAGCACCGTTTCCTACACAGGGGGCAAGGGCTACACCTTC,CASTVSYTGGKGYTF
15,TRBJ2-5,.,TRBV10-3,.,TGTGCCATCAGGGGGGGGGACAGCTACCAAGAGACCCAGTACTTC,CAIRGGDSYQETQYF
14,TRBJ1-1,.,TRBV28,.,TGTGCCAGCAGCACGGATACAGGGAGCACTGAAGCTTTCTTT,CASSTDTGSTEAFF
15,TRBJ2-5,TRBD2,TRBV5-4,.,TGTGCCAGCAGCCTTAGCGGGAGGGGATTGGAGACCCAGTACTTC,CASSLSGRGLETQYF
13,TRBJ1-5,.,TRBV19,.,TGTGCCAGTAGTATAGGCTCTGATCAGCCCCAGCATTTT,CASSIGSDQPQHF
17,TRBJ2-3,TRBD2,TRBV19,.,TGTGCCAGTAGTAAGTCCATAGGGCTAGCGGTCACAGATACGCAGTATTTT,CASSKSIGLAVTDTQYF
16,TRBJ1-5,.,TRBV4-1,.,TGCGCCAGCAGCCAAGATCGAGGGCAGCCCAATCAGCCCCAGCATTTT,CASSQDRGQPNQPQHF
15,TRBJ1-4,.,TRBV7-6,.,TGTGCCAGCAGCCCAGGCGGTGCAACTAATGAAAAACTGTTTTTT,CASSPGGATNEKLFF
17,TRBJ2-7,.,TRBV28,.,TGTGCCAGCGGGGGAATAGGATTCCGAAGCGACTACTCCGAGCAGTACTTC,CASGGIGFRSDYSEQYF
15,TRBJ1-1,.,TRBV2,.,TGTGCCAGCATTGGACTCCTTCCTATGAACACTGAAGCTTTCTTT,CASIGLLPMNTEAFF
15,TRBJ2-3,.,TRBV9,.,TGTGCCAGCAGCCTCGGGTGGGCCGGCACAGATACGCAGTATTTT,CASSLGWAGTDTQYF
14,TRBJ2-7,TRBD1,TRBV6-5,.,TGTGCCAGCAGCGCGACAGGGGTTTCCTACGAGCAGTACTTC,CASSATGVSYEQYF